This entry features one TCR beta chain sequence. Method: immunoSEQ multiplex PCR; TCRdb's copy keeps in-frame clones and lacks some. This sample yields about 20,000 clones, of which around 80% are seen a single time; 26% belongs to the top ten. The data were obtained in a study of T cells in tumors after PD-1 blockade. CDR1 is LGHDT, CDR2 YNNKEL, per germline (reference sequence). CDR3 length equals 19 residues. Unmatched junction bases numbered 7, after V lost 1 base and J lost 0 bases. The sequencing used PBMCs, collected before anti-PD-1 treatment. V and J are TRBV3-1 (or the pseudogene TRBV3-2) and TRBJ2-6; 9 nucleotides agree with TRBD2. This TCR came from a human donor with basal cell carcinoma. CDR3 protein: CASSQALLAGNSGANVLTF. Written as DNA, the CDR3 is TGTGCCAGCAGCCAAGCTCTCCTAGCGGGAAACTCTGGGGCCAACGTCCTGACTTTC.